Sequencing of this T cell receptor beta chain was carried out in a study of cytomegalovirus exposure and HLA in healthy donors. Findings of the study overall: In an earlier analysis, in approximately 630 donors, most V segments appeared productive either ~87% or ~30% of the time. With further analysis later on, most CMV-associated TCR beta chains appeared HLA-restricted. As a later analysis showed, a missense DCLRE1C variant was linked to trimming of TCR beta V- and J-genes. Later analysis found that TCR beta chains associated with HLA were more clonally expanded than other, equally common chains.

The sample holds a few counts of this clone. Its target is not known. The study ran its PCR with 60 Vbeta and 13 Jbeta primers. Some clones are missing from TCRdb's copy, which holds only in-frame ones; the method was immunoSEQ multiplex PCR. The sample lists 150,000 to 200,000 clones, roughly 77% occurring once. The CDR3 is 13 amino acids. The germline gives CDR1 MNHEY, CDR2 SVGAGI. V shed 8 bases and J shed 6 bases, with 17 bases lying between them. V is TRBV6-5 and J is TRBJ2-7, with D possibly matching TRBD1 (5 bases). The receptor's source is a man in his forties in good health and CMV-seropositive. The specimen was PBMCs. The CDR3 protein is CASLSPGIGEQYF. CDR3 sequence (DNA): TGTGCCAGCCTATCCCCAGGGATTGGCGAGCAGTACTTC.